Below, one T cell receptor (beta chain) is given with its context. The target antigen is unknown. Sequenced by immunoSEQ multiplex PCR; TCRdb stores in-frame clones only, minus some. The top ten hold approximately 4.2% of the sample, which has 100,000 to 150,000 clones, 89% seen once. The data originate from a study of T cell responses to AZD1222 COVID-19 vaccine. Findings of the study overall: Females outnumbered males among donors, who were mostly white British; clonal diversity was possibly underestimated.

Germline loops: CDR1 SGHRS, CDR2 YFSETQ. Trimming removed 0 bases at V and 7 bases at J, with 7 bases between. The CDR3 sequence is 12 residues long. The clonotype originates from an adult in good health. The chain recombines TRBV5-1 with TRBJ1-2; the D is unclear. The sample in question was peripheral blood, obtained on day 0 of AZD1222 vaccination. CDR3 DNA: TGCGCCAGCAGCTTGGAACCTGGTGGCTACACCTTC. Its protein is CASSLEPGGYTF. Supplemented by reference TRBV5-1 and TRBJ1-2, the full variable domain reads KAGVTQTPRYLIKTRGQQVTLSCSPISGHRSVSWYQQTPGQGLQFLFEYFSETQRNKGNFPGRFSGRQFSNSRSEMNVSTLELGDSALYLCASSLEPGGYTFGSGTRLTVV.